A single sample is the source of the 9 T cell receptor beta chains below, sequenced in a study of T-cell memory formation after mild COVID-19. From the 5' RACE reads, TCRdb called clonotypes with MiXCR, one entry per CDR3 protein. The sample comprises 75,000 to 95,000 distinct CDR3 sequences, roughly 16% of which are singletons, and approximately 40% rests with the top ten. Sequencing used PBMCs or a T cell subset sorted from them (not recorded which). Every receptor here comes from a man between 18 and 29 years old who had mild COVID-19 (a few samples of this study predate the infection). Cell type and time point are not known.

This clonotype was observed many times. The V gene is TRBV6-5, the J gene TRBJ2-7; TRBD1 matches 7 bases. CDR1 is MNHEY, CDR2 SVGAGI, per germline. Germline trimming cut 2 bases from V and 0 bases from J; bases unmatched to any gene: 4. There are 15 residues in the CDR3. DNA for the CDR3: TGTGCCAGCAGTTACAGGGCAGGGGGCTCCTACGAGCAGTACTTC. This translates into CASSYRAGGSYEQYF.

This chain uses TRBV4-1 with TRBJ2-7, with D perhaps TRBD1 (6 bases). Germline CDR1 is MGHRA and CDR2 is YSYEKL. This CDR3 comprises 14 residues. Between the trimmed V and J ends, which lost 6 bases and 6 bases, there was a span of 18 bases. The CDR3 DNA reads TGCGCCAGCAGTCACCGGGACATGGAACGCGAGCAGTACTTC. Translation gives CASSHRDMEREQYF.

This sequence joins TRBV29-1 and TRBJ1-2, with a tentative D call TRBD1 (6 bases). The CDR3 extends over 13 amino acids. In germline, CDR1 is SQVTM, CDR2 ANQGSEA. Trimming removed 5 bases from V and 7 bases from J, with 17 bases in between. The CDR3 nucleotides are TGCAGCGTTAGGCGTCCAGGGGCCCTTGGCTACACCTTC. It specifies CSVRRPGALGYTF. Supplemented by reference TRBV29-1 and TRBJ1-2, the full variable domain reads SAVISQKPSRDICQRGTSLTIQCQVDSQVTMMFWYRQQPGQSLTLIATANQGSEATYESGFVIDKFPISRPNLTFSTLTVSNMSPEDSSIYLCSVRRPGALGYTFGSGTRLTVV.

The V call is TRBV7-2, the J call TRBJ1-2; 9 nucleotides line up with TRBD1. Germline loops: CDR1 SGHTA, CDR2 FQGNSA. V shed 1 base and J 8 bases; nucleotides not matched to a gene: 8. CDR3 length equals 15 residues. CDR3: CASSLEDRGRDGYTF. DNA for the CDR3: TGTGCCAGCAGCTTAGAGGACAGGGGACGAGACGGCTACACCTTC.

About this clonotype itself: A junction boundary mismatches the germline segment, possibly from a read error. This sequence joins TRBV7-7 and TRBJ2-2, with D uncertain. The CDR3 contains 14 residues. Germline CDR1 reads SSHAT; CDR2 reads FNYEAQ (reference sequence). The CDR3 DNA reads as TGTGCTAGCAGCTTAGTTCCAAACACCGGGGAGCTGTTTTTT. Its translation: CASSLVPNTGELFF.

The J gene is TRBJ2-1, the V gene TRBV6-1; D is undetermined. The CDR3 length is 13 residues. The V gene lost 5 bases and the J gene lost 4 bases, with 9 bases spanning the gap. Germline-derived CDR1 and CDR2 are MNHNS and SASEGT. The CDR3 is CASSIGTYNEQFF. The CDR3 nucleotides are TGTGCCAGCAGTATTGGAACTTACAATGAGCAGTTCTTC.

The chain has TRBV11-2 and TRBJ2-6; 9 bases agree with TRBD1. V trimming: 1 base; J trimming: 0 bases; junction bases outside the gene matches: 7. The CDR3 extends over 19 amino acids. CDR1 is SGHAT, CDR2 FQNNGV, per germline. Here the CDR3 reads CASSLGYRGLSSGANVLTF. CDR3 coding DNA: TGTGCCAGCAGCTTAGGCTACAGGGGGCTGAGCTCTGGGGCCAACGTCCTGACTTTC.

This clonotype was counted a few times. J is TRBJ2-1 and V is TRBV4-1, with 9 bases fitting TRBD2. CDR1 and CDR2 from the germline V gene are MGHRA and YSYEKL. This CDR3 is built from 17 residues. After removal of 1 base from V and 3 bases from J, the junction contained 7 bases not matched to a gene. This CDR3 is CASSQVGSSGDYNEQFF. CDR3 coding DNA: TGCGCCAGCAGCCAAGTTGGGTCTAGCGGGGACTACAATGAGCAGTTCTTC.

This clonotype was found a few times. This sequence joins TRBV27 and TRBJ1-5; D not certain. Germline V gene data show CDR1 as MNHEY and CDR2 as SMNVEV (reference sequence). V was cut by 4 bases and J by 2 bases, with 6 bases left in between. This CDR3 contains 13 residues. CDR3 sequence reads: CASSWYGNQPQHF. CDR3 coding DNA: TGTGCCAGCAGTTGGTATGGCAATCAGCCCCAGCATTTT.